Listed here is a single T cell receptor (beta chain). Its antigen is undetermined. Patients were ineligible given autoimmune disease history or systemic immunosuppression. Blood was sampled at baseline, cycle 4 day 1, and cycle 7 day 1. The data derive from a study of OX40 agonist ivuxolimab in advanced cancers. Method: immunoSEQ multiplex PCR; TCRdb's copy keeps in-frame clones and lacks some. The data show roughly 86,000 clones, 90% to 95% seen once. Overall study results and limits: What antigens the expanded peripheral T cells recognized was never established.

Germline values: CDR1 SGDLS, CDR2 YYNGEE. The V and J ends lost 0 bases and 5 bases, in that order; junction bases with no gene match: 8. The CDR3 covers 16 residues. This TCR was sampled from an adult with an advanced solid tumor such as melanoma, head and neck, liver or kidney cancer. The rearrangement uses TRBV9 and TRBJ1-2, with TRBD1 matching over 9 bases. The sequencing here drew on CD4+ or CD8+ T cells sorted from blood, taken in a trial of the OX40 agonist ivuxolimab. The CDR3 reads CASSVATGGAGYGYTF. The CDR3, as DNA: TGTGCCAGCAGCGTAGCTACAGGGGGCGCAGGGTATGGCTACACCTTC. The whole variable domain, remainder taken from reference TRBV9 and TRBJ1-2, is DSGVTQTPKHLITATGQRVTLRCSPRSGDLSVYWYQQSLDQGLQFLIQYYNGEERAKGNILERFSAQQFPDLHSELNLSSLELGDSALYFCASSVATGGAGYGYTFGSGTRLTVV.